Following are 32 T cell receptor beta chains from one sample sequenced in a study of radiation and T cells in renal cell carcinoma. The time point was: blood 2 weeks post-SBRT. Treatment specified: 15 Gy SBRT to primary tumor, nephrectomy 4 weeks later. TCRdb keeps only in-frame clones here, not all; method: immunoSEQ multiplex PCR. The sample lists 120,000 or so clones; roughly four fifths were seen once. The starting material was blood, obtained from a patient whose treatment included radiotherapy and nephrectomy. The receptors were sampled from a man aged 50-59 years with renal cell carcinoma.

CDR3 nucleotide sequence: TGCGCCAGCAGCCCGTCGGGGGGGACTGAAGCTTTCTTT. It codes for CASSPSGGTEAFF. V and J are TRBV4-3 and TRBJ1-1; D may be TRBD1 (5 bases). Trimming took 4 bases from V and 5 from J, leaving 11 bases between them. Germline V gene data show CDR1 as LGHNA and CDR2 as YSLEER. This CDR3 contains 13 residues.

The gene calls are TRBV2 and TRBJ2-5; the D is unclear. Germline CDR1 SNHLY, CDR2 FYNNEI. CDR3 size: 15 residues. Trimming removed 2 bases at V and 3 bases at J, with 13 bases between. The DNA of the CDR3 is TGTGCCAGCAGTGAAATCTATGGCGGCAAAGAGACCCAGTACTTC. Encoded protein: CASSEIYGGKETQYF.

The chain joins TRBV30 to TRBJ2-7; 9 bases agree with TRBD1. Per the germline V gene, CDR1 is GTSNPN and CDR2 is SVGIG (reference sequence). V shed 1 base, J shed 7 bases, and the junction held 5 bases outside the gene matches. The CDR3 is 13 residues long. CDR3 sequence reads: CAWSAQTGGEQYF. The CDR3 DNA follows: TGTGCCTGGAGTGCGCAGACAGGGGGAGAGCAGTACTTC.

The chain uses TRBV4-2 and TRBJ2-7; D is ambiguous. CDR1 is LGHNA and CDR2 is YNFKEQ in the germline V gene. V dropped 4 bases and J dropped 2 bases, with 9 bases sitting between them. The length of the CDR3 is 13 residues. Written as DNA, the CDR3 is TGTGCCAGCAGCCGTGATTGGGCCTACGAGCAGTACTTC. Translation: CASSRDWAYEQYF.

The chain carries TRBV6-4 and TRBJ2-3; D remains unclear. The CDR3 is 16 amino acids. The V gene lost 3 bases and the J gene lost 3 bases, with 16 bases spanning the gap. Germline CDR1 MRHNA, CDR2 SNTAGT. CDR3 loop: CASSEFSQVETDTQYF. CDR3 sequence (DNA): TGTGCCAGCAGTGAGTTCAGTCAGGTGGAAACAGATACGCAGTATTTT.

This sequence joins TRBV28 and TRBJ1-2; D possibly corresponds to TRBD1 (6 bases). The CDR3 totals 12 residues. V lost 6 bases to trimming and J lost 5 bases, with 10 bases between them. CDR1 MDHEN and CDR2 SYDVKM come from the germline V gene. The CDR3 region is CASRDSKYGYTF. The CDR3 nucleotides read TGTGCCAGCAGGGACAGCAAGTATGGCTACACCTTC.

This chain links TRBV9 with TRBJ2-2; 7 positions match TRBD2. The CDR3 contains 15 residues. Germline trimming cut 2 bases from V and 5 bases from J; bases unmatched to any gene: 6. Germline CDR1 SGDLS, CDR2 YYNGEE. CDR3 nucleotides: TGTGCCAGCAGCGTCGGGGGGTCCCGAACCGGGGAGCTGTTTTTT. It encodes CASSVGGSRTGELFF. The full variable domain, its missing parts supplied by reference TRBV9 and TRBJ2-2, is DSGVTQTPKHLITATGQRVTLRCSPRSGDLSVYWYQQSLDQGLQFLIQYYNGEERAKGNILERFSAQQFPDLHSELNLSSLELGDSALYFCASSVGGSRTGELFFGEGSRLTVL.

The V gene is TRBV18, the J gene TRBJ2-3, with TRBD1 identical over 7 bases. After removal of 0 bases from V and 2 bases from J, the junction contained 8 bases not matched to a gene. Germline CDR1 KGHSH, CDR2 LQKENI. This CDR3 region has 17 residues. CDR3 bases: TGTGCCAGCTCACCACCTGTTGGACAGGCACCCACAGATACGCAGTATTTT. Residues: CASSPPVGQAPTDTQYF. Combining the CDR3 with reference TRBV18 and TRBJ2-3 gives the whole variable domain NAGVMQNPRHLVRRRGQEARLRCSPMKGHSHVYWYRQLPEEGLKFMVYLQKENIIDESGMPKERFSAEFPKEGPSILRIQQVVRGDSAAYFCASSPPVGQAPTDTQYFGPGTRLTVL.

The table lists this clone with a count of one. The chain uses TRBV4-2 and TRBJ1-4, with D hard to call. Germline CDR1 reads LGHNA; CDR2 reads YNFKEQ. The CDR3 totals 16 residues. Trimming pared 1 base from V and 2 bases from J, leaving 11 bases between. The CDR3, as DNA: TGTGCCAGCAGCCAAGGAGGATGGGTGACTAATGAAAAACTGTTTTTT. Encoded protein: CASSQGGWVTNEKLFF.

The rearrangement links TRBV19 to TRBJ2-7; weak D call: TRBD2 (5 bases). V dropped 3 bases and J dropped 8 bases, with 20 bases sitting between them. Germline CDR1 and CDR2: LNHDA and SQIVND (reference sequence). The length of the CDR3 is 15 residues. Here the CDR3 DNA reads TGTGCCAGTAGTATGACCCTCCGGAGTTCGGGGAAGCAGTACTTC. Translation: CASSMTLRSSGKQYF.

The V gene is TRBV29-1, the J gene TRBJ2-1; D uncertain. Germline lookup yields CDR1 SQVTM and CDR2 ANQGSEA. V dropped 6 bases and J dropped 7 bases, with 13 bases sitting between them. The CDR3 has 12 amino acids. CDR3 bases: TGCAGCGTCGGGTCCCCCGCAAATGAGCAGTTCTTC. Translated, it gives CSVGSPANEQFF.

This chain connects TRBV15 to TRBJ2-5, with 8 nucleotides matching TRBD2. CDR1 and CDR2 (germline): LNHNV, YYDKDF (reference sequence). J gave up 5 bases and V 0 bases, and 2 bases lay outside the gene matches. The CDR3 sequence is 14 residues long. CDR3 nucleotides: TGTGCCACCAGCAGAGAAAGGACTAGCGAGACCCAGTACTTC. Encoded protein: CATSRERTSETQYF.

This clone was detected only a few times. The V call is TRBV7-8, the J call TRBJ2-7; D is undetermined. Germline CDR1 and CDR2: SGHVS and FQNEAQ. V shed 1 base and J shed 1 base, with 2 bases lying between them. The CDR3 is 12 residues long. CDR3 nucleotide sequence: TGTGCCAGCAGCTTAGGGTCCTACGAGCAGTACTTC. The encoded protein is CASSLGSYEQYF.

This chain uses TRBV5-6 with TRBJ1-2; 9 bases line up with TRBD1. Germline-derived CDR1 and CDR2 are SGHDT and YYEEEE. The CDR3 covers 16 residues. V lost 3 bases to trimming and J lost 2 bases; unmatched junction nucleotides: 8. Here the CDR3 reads CASSSKTGTGNYGYTF. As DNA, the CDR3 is TGTGCCAGCAGCTCGAAGACCGGGACAGGGAACTATGGCTACACCTTC. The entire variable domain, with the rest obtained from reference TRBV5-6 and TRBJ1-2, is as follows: DAGVTQSPTHLIKTRGQQVTLRCSPKSGHDTVSWYQQALGQGPQFIFQYYEEEERQRGNFPDRFSGHQFPNYSSELNVNALLLGDSALYLCASSSKTGTGNYGYTFGSGTRLTVV.

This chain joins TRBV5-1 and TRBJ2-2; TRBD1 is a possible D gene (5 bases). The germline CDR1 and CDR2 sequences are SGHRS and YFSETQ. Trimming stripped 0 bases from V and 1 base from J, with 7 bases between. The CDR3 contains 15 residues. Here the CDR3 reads CASSLEQGNTGELFF. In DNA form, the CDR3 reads TGCGCCAGCAGCTTGGAGCAGGGGAACACCGGGGAGCTGTTTTTT.

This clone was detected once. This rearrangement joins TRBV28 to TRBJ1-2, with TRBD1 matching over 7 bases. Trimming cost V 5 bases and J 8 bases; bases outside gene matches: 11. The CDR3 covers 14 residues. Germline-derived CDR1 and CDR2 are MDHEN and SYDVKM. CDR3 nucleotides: TGTGCCAGCAGTGCTGGGACAGCCCACGAGGGCTACACCTTC. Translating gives CASSAGTAHEGYTF.

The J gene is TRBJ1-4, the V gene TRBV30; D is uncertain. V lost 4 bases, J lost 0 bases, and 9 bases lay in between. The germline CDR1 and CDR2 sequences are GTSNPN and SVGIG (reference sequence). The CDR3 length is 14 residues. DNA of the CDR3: TGTGCCTGGAAAAAGACCACAACTAATGAAAAACTGTTTTTT. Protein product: CAWKKTTTNEKLFF. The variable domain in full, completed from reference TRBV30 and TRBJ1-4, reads SQTIHQWPATLVQPVGSPLSLECTVEGTSNPNLYWYRQAAGRGLQLLFYSVGIGQISSEVPQNLSASRPQDRQFILSSKKLLLSDSGFYLCAWKKTTTNEKLFFGSGTQLSVL.

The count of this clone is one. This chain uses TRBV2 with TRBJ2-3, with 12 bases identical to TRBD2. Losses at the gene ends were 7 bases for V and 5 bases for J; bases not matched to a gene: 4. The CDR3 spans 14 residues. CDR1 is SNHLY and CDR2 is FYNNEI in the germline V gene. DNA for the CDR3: TGTGCCAGCACCCTGGGACTAGCGGGAGATACGCAGTATTTT. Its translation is CASTLGLAGDTQYF.

CDR3: CASARDNSQNIQYF. The CDR3 DNA follows: TGTGCCAGCGCGCGGGACAACAGCCAAAACATTCAGTACTTC. The genes are TRBV6-6 and TRBJ2-4; tentatively, D is TRBD1 or TRBD2 (6 bases each). Deletions cut 8 bases from V and 5 bases from J, with 16 bases between. The CDR3 covers 14 residues. The germline CDR1 and CDR2 sequences are MNHNY and SVGAGI (reference sequence).

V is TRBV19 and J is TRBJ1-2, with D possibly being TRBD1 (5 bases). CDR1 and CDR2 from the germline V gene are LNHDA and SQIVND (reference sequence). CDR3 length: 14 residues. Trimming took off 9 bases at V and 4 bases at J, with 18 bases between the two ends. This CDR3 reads CASQSGTAIYGYTF. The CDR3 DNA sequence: TGTGCCAGCCAGTCGGGGACCGCTATCTATGGCTACACCTTC.

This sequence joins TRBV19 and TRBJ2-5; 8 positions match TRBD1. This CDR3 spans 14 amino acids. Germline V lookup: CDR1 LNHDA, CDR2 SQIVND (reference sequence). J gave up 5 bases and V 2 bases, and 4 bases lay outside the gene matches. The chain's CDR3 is CASSIQGAGETQYF. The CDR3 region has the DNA TGTGCCAGTAGTATACAGGGGGCGGGCGAGACCCAGTACTTC. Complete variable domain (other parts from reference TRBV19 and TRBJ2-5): DGGITQSPKYLFRKEGQNVTLSCEQNLNHDAMYWYRQDPGQGLRLIYYSQIVNDFQKGDIAEGYSVSREKKESFPLTVTSAQKNPTAFYLCASSIQGAGETQYFGPGTRLLVL.

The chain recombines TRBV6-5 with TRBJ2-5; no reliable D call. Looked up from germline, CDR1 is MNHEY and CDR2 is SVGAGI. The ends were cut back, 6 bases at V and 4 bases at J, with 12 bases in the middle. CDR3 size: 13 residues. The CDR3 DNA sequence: TGTGCCAGCAGCCCCCGGCCAACAGAGACCCAGTACTTC. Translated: CASSPRPTETQYF.

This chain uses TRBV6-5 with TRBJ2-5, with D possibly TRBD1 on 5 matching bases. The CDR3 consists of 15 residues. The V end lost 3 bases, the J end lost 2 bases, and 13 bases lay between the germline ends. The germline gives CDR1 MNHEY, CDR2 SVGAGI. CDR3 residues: CASSYERGAQETQYF. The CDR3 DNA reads TGTGCCAGCAGTTATGAGCGTGGGGCGCAAGAGACCCAGTACTTC.

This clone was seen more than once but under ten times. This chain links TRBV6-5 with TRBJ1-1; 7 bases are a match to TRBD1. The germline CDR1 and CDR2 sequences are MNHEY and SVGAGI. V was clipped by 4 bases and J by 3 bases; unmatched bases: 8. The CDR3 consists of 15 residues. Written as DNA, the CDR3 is TGTGCCAGCAGTTTAAACAGGGGAGGGCACACTGAAGCTTTCTTT. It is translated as CASSLNRGGHTEAFF.

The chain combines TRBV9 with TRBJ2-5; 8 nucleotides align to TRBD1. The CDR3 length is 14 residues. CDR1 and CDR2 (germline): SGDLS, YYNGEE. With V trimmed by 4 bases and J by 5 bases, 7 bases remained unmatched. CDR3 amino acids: CASSRDRGGETQYF. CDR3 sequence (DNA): TGTGCCAGCAGCCGTGACAGGGGTGGTGAGACCCAGTACTTC.

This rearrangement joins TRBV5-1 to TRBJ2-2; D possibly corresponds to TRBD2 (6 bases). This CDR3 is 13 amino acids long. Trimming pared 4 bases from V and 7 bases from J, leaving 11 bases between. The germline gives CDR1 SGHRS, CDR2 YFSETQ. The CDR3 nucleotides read TGCGCCAGCAGCCCGGAGGGGCACGGGGAGCTGTTTTTT. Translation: CASSPEGHGELFF.

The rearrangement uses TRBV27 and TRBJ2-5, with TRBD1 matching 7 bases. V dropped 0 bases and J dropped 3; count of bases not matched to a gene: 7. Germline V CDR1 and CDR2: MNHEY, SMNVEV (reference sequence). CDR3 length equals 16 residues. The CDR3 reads CASSLSFVTGEETQYF. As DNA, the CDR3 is TGTGCCAGCAGTTTATCGTTCGTAACAGGGGAAGAGACCCAGTACTTC.

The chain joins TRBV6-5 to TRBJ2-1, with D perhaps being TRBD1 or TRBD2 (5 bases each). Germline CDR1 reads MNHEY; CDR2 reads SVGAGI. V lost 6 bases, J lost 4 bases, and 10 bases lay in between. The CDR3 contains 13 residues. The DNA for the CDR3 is TGTGCCAGCAGAAGGGACGGATACAATGAGCAGTTCTTC. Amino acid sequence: CASRRDGYNEQFF.

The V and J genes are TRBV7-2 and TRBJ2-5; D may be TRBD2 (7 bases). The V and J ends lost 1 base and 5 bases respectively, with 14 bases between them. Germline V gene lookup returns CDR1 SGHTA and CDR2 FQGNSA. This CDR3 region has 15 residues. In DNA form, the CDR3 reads TGTGCCAGCAGCTTAGTAGGGGGGGCTTGGGAGACCCAGTACTTC. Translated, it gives CASSLVGGAWETQYF.

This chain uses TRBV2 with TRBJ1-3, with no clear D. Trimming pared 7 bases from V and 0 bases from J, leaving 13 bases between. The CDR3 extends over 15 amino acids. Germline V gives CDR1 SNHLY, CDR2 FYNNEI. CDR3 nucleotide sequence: TGTGCCAGCACCGGATTTACAGTCTCTGGAAACACCATATATTTT. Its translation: CASTGFTVSGNTIYF.

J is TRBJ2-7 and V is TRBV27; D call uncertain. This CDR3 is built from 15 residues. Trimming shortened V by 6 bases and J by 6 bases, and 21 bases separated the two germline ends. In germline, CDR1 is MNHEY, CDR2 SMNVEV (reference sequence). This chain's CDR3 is CASSLRTPFFAEQYF. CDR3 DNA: TGTGCCAGCAGCTTGAGGACCCCCTTTTTCGCCGAGCAGTACTTC.

Here the CDR3 DNA reads TGCGCCAGCAGCCCTAGCGGGAGTGGGTCCTACGAGCAGTACTTC. Residues: CASSPSGSGSYEQYF. The chain employs TRBV4-1 and TRBJ2-7, with 10 bases lining up with TRBD2. This CDR3 region has 15 residues. V lost 4 bases and J lost 1; bases outside the gene matches: 4. CDR1 and CDR2 from the germline V gene are MGHRA and YSYEKL.